The source of this T cell receptor (beta chain) is a study of shared clonotypes between healthy human individuals. About the study: Those who served as donors were two women and a few men between the ages of 18 and 49. Study outcomes and limitations: Generally, naive subsets (rather than memory subsets) showed larger estimated richness.

Notes on this clone: The antigen is undetermined.

The CDR3 is 13 amino acids. The germline V and J ends were trimmed by 5 bases and 8 bases, with 12 bases remaining between them. Germline CDR1 is SEHNR and CDR2 is FQNEAQ (reference sequence). TCRdb's copy holds only in-frame clones and misses some; the assay was immunoSEQ multiplex PCR. The data show around 100,000 clones, with 67% seen just once and 45% held by the top ten. The receptor was isolated from a man between 25 and 39 years old in good health. The chain uses TRBV7-9 and TRBJ1-4; D is possibly TRBD1 (6 bases). The sample was memory CD8+ T cells sorted from blood. The subset was: CD45RO+ cells pooled with CCR7-negative TemRA cells. This chain's CDR3 is CASSPQGGEKLFF. CDR3 bases: TGTGCCAGCAGCCCACAGGGTGGAGAAAAACTGTTTTTT.